The 7 T cell receptor beta chains below come from one sample, sequenced in a study of Graves' ophthalmopathy and Graves' hyperthyroidism. From RNA, the CDR3 regions of TCR beta chains were amplified and sequenced. Investigators did first-round RT-PCR with HTBI primers, then second-round multiplex PCR. TCRdb recomputed calls from the multiplex PCR reads with MiXCR, one row per CDR3 protein. The sample carries 200,000 to 250,000 distinct CDR3 sequences, roughly 21% recorded once. Sequencing was performed on peripheral blood. These TCRs come from a woman aged 45 to 65 with Graves' ophthalmopathy.

This clonotype was observed at least ten times. V usage is TRBV2 and J usage is TRBJ2-4; TRBD2 aligns across 12 bases. Unmatched junction bases numbered 10, after V lost 7 bases and J lost 9 bases. Germline CDR1 is SNHLY and CDR2 is FYNNEI. The CDR3 covers 15 residues. The CDR3 region has the DNA TGTGCCAGCAACCCGACTAGCGGGAGTAGGTCCATTCAGTACTTC. Translating it yields CASNPTSGSRSIQYF.

This clonotype was picked up many times. This chain connects TRBV7-8 to TRBJ2-5; 10 positions agree with TRBD2. The V gene's germline CDR1 is SGHVS and CDR2 FQNEAQ. The CDR3 length is 17 residues. Germline trimming cut 3 bases from V and 3 bases from J; bases unmatched to any gene: 10. DNA of the CDR3: TGTGCCAGCAGCTTGTTCTTAGCGGGAGGCCTAAAAGAGACCCAGTACTTC. The encoded protein is CASSLFLAGGLKETQYF.

This clonotype was observed many times. This chain connects TRBV6-4 to TRBJ1-5, with 11 nucleotides matching TRBD1. Trimming cost V 6 bases and J 0 bases; bases outside gene matches: 10. Germline V CDR1 and CDR2: MRHNA, SNTAGT. CDR3 size: 18 residues. CDR3 nucleotides: TGTGCCAGCAGCGGGACAGGGGGAAACCTTTATAGCAATCAGCCCCAGCATTTT. Encoded protein: CASSGTGGNLYSNQPQHF.

The chain has TRBV20-1 and TRBJ2-7; 9 positions agree with TRBD2. Germline assignment: CDR1 DFQATT and CDR2 SNEGSKA (reference sequence). The CDR3 has 14 amino acids. Trimming at V came to 3 bases and at J to 3 bases, leaving 6 bases not matched to a gene. The CDR3 region is CSARELSGSYEQYF. The CDR3 DNA is TGCAGTGCTAGGGAGCTTAGCGGGAGCTACGAGCAGTACTTC.

The gene calls are TRBV5-6 and TRBJ2-3; TRBD2 is a possible D gene (7 bases). This CDR3 spans 15 amino acids. Germline-derived CDR1 and CDR2 are SGHDT and YYEEEE. Trimming cost V 4 bases and J 3 bases, with 15 bases left between them. In DNA, the CDR3 is TGTGCCAGCAGCCTTAGGGGGAGGGGGACAGATACGCAGTATTTT. Residues: CASSLRGRGTDTQYF. Together with reference TRBV5-6 and TRBJ2-3, the CDR3 gives the full variable domain: DAGVTQSPTHLIKTRGQQVTLRCSPKSGHDTVSWYQQALGQGPQFIFQYYEEEERQRGNFPDRFSGHQFPNYSSELNVNALLLGDSALYLCASSLRGRGTDTQYFGPGTRLTVL.

This clonotype came up many times. The CDR3 DNA is TGTGCCAGCAGCTTAGATCGTGTGGGCGAGCAGTACTTC. Amino acids: CASSLDRVGEQYF. The chain recombines TRBV11-2 with TRBJ2-7, with D unresolved. Between the trimmed V and J ends, which lost 0 bases and 6 bases, there was a span of 9 bases. Germline V gene lookup returns CDR1 SGHAT and CDR2 FQNNGV. The CDR3 is made up of 13 amino acids.

This clonotype has ten or more counts. The chain is built from TRBV6-5 and TRBJ1-1; TRBD1 might be the D (5 bases). The CDR3 runs 13 residues. Germline CDR1 MNHEY, CDR2 SVGAGI. V lost 8 bases and J 1 base, leaving 11 bases between the germline ends. The CDR3 region is CASERGANTEAFF. The CDR3 DNA reads TGTGCCAGCGAGAGAGGGGCGAACACTGAAGCTTTCTTT.